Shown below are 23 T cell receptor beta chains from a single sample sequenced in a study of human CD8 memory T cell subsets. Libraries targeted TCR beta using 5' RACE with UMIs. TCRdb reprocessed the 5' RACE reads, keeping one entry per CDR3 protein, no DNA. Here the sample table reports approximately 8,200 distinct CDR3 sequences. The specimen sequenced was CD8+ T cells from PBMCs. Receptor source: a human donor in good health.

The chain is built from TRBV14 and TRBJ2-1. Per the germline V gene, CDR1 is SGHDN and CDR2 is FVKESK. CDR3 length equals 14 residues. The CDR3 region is CASSPQANYNEQFF.

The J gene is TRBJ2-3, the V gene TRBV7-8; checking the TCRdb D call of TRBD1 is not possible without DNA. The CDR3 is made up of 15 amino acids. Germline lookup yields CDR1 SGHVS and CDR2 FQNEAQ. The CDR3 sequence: CASSIGTGGTDTQYF. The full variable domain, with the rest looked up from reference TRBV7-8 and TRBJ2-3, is GAGVSQSPRYKVAKRGQDVALRCDPISGHVSLFWYQQALGQGPEFLTYFQNEAQLDKSGLPSDRFFAERPEGSVSTLKIQRTQQEDSAVYLCASSIGTGGTDTQYFGPGTRLTVL.

Here the CDR3 reads CASSRDSSYEQYF. The chain has TRBV28 and TRBJ2-7; TCRdb reports TRBD1, a call that lacks DNA to check it against. Germline values: CDR1 MDHEN, CDR2 SYDVKM. This CDR3 is 13 amino acids long.

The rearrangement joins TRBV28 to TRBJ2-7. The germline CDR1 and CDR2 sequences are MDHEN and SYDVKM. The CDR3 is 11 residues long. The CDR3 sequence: CASSEYNEQYF.

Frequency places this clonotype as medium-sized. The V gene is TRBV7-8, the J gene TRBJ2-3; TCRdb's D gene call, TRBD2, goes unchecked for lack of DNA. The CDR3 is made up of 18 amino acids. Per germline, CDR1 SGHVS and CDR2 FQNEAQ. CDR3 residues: CASSWAVERTEEVDTQYF.

CDR3: CASSSVVPGAFVNEQFF. The J gene is TRBJ2-1, the V gene TRBV7-6; there is no DNA to check the TCRdb D call of TRBD1. CDR3 length: 17 residues. The V gene's germline CDR1 is SGHVS and CDR2 FNYEAQ.

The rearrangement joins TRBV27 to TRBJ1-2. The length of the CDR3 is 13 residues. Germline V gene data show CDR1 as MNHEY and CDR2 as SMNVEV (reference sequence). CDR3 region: CASSFAGGYGYTF.

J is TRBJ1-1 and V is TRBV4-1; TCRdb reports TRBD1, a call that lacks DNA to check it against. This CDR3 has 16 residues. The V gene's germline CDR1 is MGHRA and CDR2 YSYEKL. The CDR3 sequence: CASSPYTGTGGTEAFF.

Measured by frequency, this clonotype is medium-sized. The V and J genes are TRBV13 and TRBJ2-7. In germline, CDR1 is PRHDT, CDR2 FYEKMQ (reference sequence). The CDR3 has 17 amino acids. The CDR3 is CASSLGLRGYSSYEQYF.

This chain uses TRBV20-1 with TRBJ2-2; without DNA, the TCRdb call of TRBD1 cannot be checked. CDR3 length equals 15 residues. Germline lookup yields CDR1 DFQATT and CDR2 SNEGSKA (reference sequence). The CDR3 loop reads CSAWIGGAGTGELFF.

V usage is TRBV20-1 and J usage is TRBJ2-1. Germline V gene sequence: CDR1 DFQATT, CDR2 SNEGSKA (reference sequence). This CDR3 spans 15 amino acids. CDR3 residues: CSALQWLLSYNEQFF.

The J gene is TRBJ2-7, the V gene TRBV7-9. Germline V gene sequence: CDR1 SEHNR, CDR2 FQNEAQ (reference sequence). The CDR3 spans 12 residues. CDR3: CASSLGHSEQYF.

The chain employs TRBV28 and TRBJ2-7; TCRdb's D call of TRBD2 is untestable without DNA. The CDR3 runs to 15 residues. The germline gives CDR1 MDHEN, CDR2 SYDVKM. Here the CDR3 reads CASSSMPGGVYEQYF.

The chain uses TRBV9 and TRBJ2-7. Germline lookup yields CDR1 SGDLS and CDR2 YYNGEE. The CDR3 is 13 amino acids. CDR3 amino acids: CASSPTDGYEQYF. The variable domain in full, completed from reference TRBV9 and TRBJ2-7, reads DSGVTQTPKHLITATGQRVTLRCSPRSGDLSVYWYQQSLDQGLQFLIQYYNGEERAKGNILERFSAQQFPDLHSELNLSSLELGDSALYFCASSPTDGYEQYFGPGTRLTVT.

The CDR3 sequence is CASSLWRENTEAFF. This chain joins TRBV5-5 and TRBJ1-1. This CDR3 has 14 amino acids. CDR1 is SGHKS, CDR2 YYEKEE, per germline (reference sequence). Complete variable domain (other parts from reference TRBV5-5 and TRBJ1-1): DAGVTQSPTHLIKTRGQQVTLRCSPISGHKSVSWYQQVLGQGPQFIFQYYEKEERGRGNFPDRFSARQFPNYSSELNVNALLLGDSALYLCASSLWRENTEAFFGQGTRLTVV.

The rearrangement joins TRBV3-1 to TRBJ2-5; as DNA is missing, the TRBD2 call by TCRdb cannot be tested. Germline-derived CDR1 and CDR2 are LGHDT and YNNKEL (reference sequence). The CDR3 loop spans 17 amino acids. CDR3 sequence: CASSQDLVAGVQETQYF.

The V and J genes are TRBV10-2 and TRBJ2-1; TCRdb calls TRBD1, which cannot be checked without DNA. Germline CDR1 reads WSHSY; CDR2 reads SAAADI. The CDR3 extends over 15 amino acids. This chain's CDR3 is CASSDGTGLMYEQFF.

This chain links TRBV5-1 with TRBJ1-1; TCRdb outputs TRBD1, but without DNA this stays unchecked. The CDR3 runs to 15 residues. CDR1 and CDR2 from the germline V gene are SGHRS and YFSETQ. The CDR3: CASSVSGTDHTEAFF.

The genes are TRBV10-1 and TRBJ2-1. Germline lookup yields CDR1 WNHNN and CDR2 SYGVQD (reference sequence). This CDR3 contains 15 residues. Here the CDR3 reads CASSDIRSSYNEQFF.

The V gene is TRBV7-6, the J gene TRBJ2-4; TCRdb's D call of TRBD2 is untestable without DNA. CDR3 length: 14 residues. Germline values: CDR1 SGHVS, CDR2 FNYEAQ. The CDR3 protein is CASSLDPGRNIQYF. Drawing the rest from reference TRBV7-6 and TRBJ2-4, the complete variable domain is GAGVSQSPRYKVTKRGQDVALRCDPISGHVSLYWYRQALGQGPEFLTYFNYEAQQDKSGLPNDRFSAERPEGSISTLTIQRTEQRDSAMYRCASSLDPGRNIQYFGAGTRLSVL.

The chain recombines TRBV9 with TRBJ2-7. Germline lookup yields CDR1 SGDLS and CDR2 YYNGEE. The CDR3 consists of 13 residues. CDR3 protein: CASSGRSSYEQYF.

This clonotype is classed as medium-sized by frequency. The CDR3 spells CSAQGVGTSGILEQFF. The chain links TRBV20-1 to TRBJ2-1; TCRdb gives TRBD2 as the D gene, but with no DNA this cannot be confirmed. Per the germline V gene, CDR1 is DFQATT and CDR2 is SNEGSKA (reference sequence). The CDR3 length is 16 residues.

The CDR3 sequence: CSAPLGTANSPLHF. The chain uses TRBV20-1 and TRBJ1-6. The CDR3 is made up of 14 amino acids. Germline V gives CDR1 DFQATT, CDR2 SNEGSKA (reference sequence).